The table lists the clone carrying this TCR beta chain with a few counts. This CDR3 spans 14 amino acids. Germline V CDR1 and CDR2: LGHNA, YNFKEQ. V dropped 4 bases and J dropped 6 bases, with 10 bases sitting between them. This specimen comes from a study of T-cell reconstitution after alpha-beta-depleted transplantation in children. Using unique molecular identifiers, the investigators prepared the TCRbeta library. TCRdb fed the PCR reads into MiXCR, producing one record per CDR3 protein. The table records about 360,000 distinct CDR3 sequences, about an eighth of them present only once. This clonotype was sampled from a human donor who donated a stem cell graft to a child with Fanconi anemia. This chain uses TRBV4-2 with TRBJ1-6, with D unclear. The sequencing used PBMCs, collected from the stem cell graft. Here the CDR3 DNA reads TGTGCCAGCAGCCTTCGCCGGTTTAATTCACCCCTCCACTTT. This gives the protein CASSLRRFNSPLHF.